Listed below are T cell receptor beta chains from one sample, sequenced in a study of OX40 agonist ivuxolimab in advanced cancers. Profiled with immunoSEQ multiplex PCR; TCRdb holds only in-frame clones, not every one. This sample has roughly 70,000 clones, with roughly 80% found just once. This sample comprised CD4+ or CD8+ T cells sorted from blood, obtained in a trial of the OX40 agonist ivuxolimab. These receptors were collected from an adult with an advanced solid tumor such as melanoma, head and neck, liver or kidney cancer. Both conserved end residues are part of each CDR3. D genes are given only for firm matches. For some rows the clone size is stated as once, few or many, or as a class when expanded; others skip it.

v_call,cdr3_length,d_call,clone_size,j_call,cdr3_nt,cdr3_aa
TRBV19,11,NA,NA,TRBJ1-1,TGTGCCAGTCTTTATCGGGCTGAAGCTTTCTTT,CASLYRAEAFF
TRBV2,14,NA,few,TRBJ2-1,TGTGCCAGCAGTGAAATAGCCGCGGGGAAGGAGCAGTTCTTC,CASSEIAAGKEQFF
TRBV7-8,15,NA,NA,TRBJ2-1,TGTGCCAGCAGCCCCGTCAGGAGCTCCTACAATGAGCAGTTCTTC,CASSPVRSSYNEQFF
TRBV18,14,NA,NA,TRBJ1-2,TGTGCCAGCTCACTACCCGGGACACTCAGGGGCTACACCTTC,CASSLPGTLRGYTF
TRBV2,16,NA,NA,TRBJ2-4,TGTGCCAGCAGTGAAAACCAGGGAAGTTCCAAAAACATTCAGTACTTC,CASSENQGSSKNIQYF
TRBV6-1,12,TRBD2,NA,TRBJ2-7,TGTGCCAGCAGCCCAGGGAGGGCCGAGCTGTACTTC,CASSPGRAELYF
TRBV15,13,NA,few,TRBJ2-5,TGTGCCACCAGCAGCGTGGGTGGAGAGACCCAGTACTTC,CATSSVGGETQYF
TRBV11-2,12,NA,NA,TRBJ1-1,TGTGCCAGCAGCTTAGGGTTGGCATCTGGGTTCTTT,CASSLGLASGFF
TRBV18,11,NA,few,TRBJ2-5,TGTGCCAGCTCCCCCCGGGAGACCCAGTACTTC,CASSPRETQYF
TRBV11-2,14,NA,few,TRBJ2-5,TGTGCCAGCAGCTTAGATGTATTTCAAGAGACCCAGTACTTC,CASSLDVFQETQYF
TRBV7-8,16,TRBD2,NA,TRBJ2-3,TGTGCCAGCAGCTTAGATTTAGCGGGGGGGTCAGATACGCAGTATTTT,CASSLDLAGGSDTQYF
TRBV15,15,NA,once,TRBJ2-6,TGTGCCACCAGCGAGGCCCCCGCTGGGGCCAACGTCCTGACTTTC,CATSEAPAGANVLTF
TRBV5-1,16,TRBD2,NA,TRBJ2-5,TGCGCCAGCAGGGAACCCGGGACTAGCGGTCCGAAGACCCAGTACTTC,CASREPGTSGPKTQYF